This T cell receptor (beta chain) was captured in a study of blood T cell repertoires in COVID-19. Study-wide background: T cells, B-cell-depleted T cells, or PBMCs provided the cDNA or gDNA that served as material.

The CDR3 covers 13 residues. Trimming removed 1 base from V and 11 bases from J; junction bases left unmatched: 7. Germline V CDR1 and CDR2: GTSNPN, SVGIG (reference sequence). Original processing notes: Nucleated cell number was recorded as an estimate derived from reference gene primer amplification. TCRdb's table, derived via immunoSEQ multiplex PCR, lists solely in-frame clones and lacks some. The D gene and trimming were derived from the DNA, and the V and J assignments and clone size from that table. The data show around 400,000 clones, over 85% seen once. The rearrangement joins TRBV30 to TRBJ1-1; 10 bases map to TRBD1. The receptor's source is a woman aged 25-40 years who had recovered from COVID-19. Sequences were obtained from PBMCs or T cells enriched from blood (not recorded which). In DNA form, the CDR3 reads TGTGCCTGGAGTGGAGACAGGGGGCGGATGGCTTTCTTT. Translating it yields CAWSGDRGRMAFF.